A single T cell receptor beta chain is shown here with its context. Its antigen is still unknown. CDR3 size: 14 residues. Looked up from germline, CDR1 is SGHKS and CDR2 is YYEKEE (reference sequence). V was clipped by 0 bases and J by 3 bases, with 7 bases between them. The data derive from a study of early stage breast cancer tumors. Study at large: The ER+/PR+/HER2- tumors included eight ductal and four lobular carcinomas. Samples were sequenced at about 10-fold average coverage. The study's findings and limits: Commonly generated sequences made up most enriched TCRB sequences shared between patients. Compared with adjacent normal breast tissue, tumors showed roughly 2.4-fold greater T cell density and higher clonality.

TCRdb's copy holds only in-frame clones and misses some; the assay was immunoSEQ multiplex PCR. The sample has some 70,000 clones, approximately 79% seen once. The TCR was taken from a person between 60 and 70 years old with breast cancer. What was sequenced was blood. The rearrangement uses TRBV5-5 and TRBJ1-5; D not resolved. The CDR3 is CASSLGLDNQPQHF. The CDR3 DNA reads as TGTGCCAGCAGCTTGGGACTTGACAATCAGCCCCAGCATTTT.